This TCR beta chain was sequenced during a study of control samples from healthy donors and cancer patients. This CDR3 has 16 residues. Trimming cost V 4 bases and J 0 bases; bases outside gene matches: 7. Germline CDR1 SGHRS, CDR2 YFSETQ. The protocol was immunoSEQ multiplex PCR, while the TCRdb copy is restricted to in-frame clones and leaves out a portion. The table lists about 150,000 clones, 93% of them singletons. The material sequenced was blood. The rearrangement links TRBV5-1 to TRBJ2-1, with 7 bases lining up with TRBD1. The TCR comes from a man aged 50 to 60 in good health. For the CDR3, the DNA is TGCGCCAGCAGCCCAAGTGGGACAGTCTCCTACAATGAGCAGTTCTTC. This codes for CASSPSGTVSYNEQFF. The variable domain in full, completed from reference TRBV5-1 and TRBJ2-1, reads KAGVTQTPRYLIKTRGQQVTLSCSPISGHRSVSWYQQTPGQGLQFLFEYFSETQRNKGNFPGRFSGRQFSNSRSEMNVSTLELGDSALYLCASSPSGTVSYNEQFFGPGTRLTVL.